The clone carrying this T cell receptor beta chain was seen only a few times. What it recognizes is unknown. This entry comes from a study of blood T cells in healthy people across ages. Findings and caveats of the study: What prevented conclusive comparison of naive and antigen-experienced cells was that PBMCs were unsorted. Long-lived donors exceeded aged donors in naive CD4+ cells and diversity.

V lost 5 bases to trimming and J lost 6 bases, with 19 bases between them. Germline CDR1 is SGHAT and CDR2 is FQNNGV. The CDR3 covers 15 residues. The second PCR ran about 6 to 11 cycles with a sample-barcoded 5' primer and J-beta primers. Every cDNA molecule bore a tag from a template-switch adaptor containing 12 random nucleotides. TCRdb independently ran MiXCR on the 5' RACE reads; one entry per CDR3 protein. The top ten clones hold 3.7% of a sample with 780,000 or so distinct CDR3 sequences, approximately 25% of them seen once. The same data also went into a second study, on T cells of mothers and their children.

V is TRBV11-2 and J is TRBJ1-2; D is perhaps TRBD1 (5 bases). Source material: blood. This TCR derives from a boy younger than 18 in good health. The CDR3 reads CASSPISGGWNGYTF. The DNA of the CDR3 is TGTGCCAGCAGCCCCATTTCGGGGGGATGGAATGGCTACACCTTC.